This TCR beta chain is from a study of shared clonotypes between healthy human individuals. Study observations and caveats: Some clonotypes were shared by all four sorted-subset donors, while others were not shared. The non-shared ones had lower generation probabilities than the shared ones.

This clone was counted only a few times. Its antigen is unknown. Splitting of each subset's genomic DNA was done evenly across several immunoSEQ plates. Replicate PCRs for sorted subsets used around 200 ng DNA; this equaled 30,000 to 35,000 T cell genomes. The assay was immunoSEQ multiplex PCR, and TCRdb's table has in-frame clones only and misses some. Among about 2.3 million clones listed, 85% to 95% were seen once. V was trimmed by 11 bases and J by 6 bases, leaving 10 bases between them. Germline CDR1 and CDR2: MNHEY and SVGAGI. This CDR3 has 10 residues. The source material was naive CD4+ T cells from PBMCs. Regarding subset: CD45RA+ positively selected. The receptor was derived from a young man in good health. Some clones in this sample may be carry-over from other donors' samples. The V and J genes are TRBV6-5 and TRBJ1-2; no reliable D call. CDR3 DNA: TGTGCCGTCCATGGCAATGGCTACACCTTC. Translated, it gives CAVHGNGYTF.